This T cell receptor beta chain was observed in a study of OX40 agonist ivuxolimab in advanced cancers. Study summary: Ivuxolimab, an antibody acting as an agonist of OX40 (CD134), was used to treat patients. Study-wide results and caveats: Among the least clonally expanded were partial responders at 0.1-3.0 mg/kg. Among T cells, CD8+ cells averaged more expanded clones than CD4+ cells.

Data came from immunoSEQ multiplex PCR; TCRdb stores just in-frame clones and leaves some out. The data show tens of thousands of clones, 90% to 95% seen once. In the case of this clone: Its antigen is undetermined.

Drawing of blood for sampling happened at baseline, at cycle 4 day 1, and at cycle 7 day 1. V lost 1 base, J lost 4 bases, and 11 bases lay in between. The CDR3 length is 16 residues. Germline loops: CDR1 SGHAT, CDR2 FQNNGV. The chain uses TRBV11-2 and TRBJ2-6; TRBD1 or TRBD2 may be the D gene (5 bases each). The input for sequencing was CD4+ or CD8+ T cells sorted from blood, taken in a trial of the OX40 agonist ivuxolimab. The source of this sequence is an adult with an advanced solid tumor such as melanoma, head and neck, liver or kidney cancer. The CDR3 sequence: CASSLVSGTGANVLTF. CDR3 DNA sequence: TGTGCCAGCAGCTTAGTGTCGGGGACCGGGGCCAACGTCCTGACTTTC.